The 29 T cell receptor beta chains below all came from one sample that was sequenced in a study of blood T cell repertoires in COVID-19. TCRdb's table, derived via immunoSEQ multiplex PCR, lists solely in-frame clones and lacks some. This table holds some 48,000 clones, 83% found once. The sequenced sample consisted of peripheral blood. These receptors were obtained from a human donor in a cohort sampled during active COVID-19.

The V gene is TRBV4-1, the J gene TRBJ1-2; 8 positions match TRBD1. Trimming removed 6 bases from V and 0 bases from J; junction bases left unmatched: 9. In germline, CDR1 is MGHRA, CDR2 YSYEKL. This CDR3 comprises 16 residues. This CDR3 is CASRPGQGRTNYGYTF. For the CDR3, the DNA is TGCGCCAGCAGACCCGGACAGGGACGAACTAACTATGGCTACACCTTC.

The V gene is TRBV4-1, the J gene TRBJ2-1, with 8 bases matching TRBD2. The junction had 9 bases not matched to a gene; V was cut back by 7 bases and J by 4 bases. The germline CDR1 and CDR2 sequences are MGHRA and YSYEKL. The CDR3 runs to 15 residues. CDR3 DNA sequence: TGCGCCAGCACGGAGCGGGGGAGCATTTACAATGAGCAGTTCTTC. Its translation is CASTERGSIYNEQFF.

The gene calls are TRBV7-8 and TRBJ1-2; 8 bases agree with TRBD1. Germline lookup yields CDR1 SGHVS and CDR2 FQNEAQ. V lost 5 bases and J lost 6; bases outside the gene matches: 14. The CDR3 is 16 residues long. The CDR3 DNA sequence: TGTGCCAGCAGCGTCGCGGGACAGGCCACAAGGGATGGCTACACCTTC. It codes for CASSVAGQATRDGYTF.

CDR3 residues: CSAETGVEQPQYF. The CDR3 DNA follows: TGCAGCGCTGAGACGGGGGTCGAGCAGCCGCAGTATTTT. V and J are TRBV29-1 and TRBJ2-3; a weak D match, TRBD2 (6 bases). The V gene lost 7 bases and the J gene lost 10 bases, with 21 bases spanning the gap. This CDR3 has 13 residues. Germline V CDR1 and CDR2: SQVTM, ANQGSEA.

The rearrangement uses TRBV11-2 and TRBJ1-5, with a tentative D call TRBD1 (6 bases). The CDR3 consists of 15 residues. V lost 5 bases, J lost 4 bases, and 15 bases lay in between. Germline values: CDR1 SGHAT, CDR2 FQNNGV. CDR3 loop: CASSVTGFFNQPQHF. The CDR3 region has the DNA TGTGCCAGCAGCGTAACAGGGTTTTTTAATCAGCCCCAGCATTTT.

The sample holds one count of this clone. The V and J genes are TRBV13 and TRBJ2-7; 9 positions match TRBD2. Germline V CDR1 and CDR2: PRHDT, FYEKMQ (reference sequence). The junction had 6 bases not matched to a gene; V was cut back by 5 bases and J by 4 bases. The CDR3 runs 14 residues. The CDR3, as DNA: TGTGCCAGCAGCCCAAGCGGGGGGAAATACGAGCAGTACTTC. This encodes CASSPSGGKYEQYF. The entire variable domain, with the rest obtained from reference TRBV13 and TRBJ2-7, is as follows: AAGVIQSPRHLIKEKRETATLKCYPIPRHDTVYWYQQGPGQDPQFLISFYEKMQSDKGSIPDRFSAQQFSDYHSELNMSSLELGDSALYFCASSPSGGKYEQYFGPGTRLTVT.

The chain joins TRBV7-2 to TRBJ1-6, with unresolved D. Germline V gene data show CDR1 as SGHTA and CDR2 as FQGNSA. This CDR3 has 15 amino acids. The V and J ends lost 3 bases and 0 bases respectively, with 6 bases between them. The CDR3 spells CASSLGSSYNSPLHF. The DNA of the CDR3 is TGTGCCAGCAGCTTGGGCAGCTCCTATAATTCACCCCTCCACTTT.

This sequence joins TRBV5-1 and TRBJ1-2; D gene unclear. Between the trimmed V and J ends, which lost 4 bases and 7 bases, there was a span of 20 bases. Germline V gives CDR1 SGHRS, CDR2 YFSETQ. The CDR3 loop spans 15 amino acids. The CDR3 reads CASSDGTAGGGGYTF. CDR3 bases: TGCGCCAGCAGCGACGGTACCGCGGGAGGCGGTGGCTACACCTTC.

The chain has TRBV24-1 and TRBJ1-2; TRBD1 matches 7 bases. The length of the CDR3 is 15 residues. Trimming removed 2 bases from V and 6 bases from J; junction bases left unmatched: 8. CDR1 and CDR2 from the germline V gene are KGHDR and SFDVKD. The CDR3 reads CATSDSPKGADGYTF. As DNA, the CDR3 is TGTGCCACCAGTGATTCCCCAAAGGGGGCGGATGGCTACACCTTC.

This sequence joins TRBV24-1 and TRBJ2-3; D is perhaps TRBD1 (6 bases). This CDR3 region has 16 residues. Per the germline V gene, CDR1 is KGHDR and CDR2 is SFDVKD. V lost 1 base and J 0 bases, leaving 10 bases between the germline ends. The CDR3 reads CATSDFVQGSTDTQYF. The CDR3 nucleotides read TGTGCCACCAGTGATTTTGTACAGGGTAGCACAGATACGCAGTATTTT.

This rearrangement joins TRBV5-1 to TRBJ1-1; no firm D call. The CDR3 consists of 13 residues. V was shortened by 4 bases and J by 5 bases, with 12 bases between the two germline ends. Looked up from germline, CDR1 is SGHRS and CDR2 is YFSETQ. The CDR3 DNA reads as TGCGCCAGCAGCGTAGGAGTGAGGACTGAAGCTTTCTTT. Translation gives CASSVGVRTEAFF.

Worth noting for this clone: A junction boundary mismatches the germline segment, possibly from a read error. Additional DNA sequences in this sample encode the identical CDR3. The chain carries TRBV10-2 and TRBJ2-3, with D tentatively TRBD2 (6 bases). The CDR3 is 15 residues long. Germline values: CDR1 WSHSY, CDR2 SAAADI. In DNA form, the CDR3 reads TGCGCCAGCAGTGAAAGCCCAACTAGCACGGATACGCAGTATTTT. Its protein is CASSESPTSTDTQYF.

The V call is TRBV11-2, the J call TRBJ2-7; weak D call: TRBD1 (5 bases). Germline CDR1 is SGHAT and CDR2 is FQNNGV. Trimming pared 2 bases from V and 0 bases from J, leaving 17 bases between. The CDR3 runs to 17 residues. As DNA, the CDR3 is TGTGCCAGCAGCTTACCCTTGGGGCGCGACAGCTCCTACGAGCAGTACTTC. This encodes CASSLPLGRDSSYEQYF.

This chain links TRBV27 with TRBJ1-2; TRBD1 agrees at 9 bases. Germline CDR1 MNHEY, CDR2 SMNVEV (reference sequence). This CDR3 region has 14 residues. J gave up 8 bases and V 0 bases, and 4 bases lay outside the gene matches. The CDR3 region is CASSLSGTGQGYTF. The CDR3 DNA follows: TGTGCCAGCAGTTTATCAGGGACAGGGCAGGGCTACACCTTC.

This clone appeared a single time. The CDR3 DNA reads TGTGCCAGCAGTTCGTACAGGGTGGGTGAAGCTTTCTTT. This encodes CASSSYRVGEAFF. The rearrangement joins TRBV6-2 or TRBV6-3 to TRBJ1-1; a possible D gene is TRBD1 (6 bases). The germline gives CDR1 MNHEY, CDR2 SVGEGT. This CDR3 spans 13 amino acids. Trimming shortened V by 4 bases and J by 7 bases, and 13 bases separated the two germline ends.

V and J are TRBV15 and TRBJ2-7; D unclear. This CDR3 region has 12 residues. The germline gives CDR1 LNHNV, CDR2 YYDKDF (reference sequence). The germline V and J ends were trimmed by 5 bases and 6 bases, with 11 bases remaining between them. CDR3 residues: CATSETLGEQYF. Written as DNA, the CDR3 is TGTGCCACCAGCGAAACCCTCGGCGAGCAGTACTTC.

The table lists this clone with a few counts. The DNA for the CDR3 is TGTGCCAGCAGTGCCCCCCTTCGGGATACGCAGTATTTT. It specifies CASSAPLRDTQYF. The chain carries TRBV27 and TRBJ2-3; D ambiguous. Germline V lookup: CDR1 MNHEY, CDR2 SMNVEV (reference sequence). V lost 5 bases to trimming and J lost 6 bases, with 12 bases between them. The CDR3 loop spans 13 amino acids.

Here the CDR3 DNA reads TGCAGCGGTAAGAGGGGACAGTCGAACACTGAAGCTTTCTTT. It codes for CSGKRGQSNTEAFF. The chain employs TRBV29-1 and TRBJ1-1; TRBD1 aligns across 7 bases. J gave up 1 base and V 7 bases, and 9 bases lay outside the gene matches. Germline V gene data show CDR1 as SQVTM and CDR2 as ANQGSEA. The CDR3 loop spans 14 amino acids.

CDR3 in DNA: TGTGCCAGCAGCCAGGACACGGAGACTGAAGCTTTCTTT. As protein: CASSQDTETEAFF. The J gene is TRBJ1-1, the V gene TRBV7-3; tentatively, D is TRBD1 (5 bases). The ends were cut back, 5 bases at V and 5 bases at J, with 12 bases in the middle. The CDR3 loop spans 13 amino acids. CDR1 and CDR2 from the germline V gene are SGHTA and FQGTGA.

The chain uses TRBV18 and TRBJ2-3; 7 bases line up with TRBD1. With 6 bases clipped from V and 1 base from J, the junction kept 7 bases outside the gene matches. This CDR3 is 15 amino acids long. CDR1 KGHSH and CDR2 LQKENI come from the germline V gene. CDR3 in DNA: TGTGCCAGCTCCCTACAGGGGCGAGGCACAGATACGCAGTATTTT. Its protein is CASSLQGRGTDTQYF.

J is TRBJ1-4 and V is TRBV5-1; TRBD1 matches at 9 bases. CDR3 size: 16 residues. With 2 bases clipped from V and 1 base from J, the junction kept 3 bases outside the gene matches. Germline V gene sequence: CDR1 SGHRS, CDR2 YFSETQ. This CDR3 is CASSLQGAETNEKLFF. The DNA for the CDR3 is TGCGCCAGCAGCTTACAGGGGGCAGAAACTAATGAAAAACTGTTTTTT.

DNA of the CDR3: TGTGCCAGCAGCCTTCGGGAGGGCGACAATGAGCAGTTCTTC. It yields the protein CASSLREGDNEQFF. The chain combines TRBV14 with TRBJ2-1, with TRBD2 matching 8 bases. V dropped 4 bases and J dropped 5; count of bases not matched to a gene: 4. The CDR3 covers 14 residues. The germline V gene has CDR1 SGHDN and CDR2 FVKESK.

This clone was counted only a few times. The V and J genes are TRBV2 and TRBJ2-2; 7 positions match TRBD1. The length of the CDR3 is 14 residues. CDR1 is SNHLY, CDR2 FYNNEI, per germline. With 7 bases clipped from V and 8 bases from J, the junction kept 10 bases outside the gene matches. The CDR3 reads CASIPTDRAGELFF. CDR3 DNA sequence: TGTGCCAGCATTCCTACCGACAGGGCTGGGGAGCTGTTTTTT. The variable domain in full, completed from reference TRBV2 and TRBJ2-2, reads EPEVTQTPSHQVTQMGQEVILRCVPISNHLYFYWYRQILGQKVEFLVSFYNNEISEKSEIFDDQFSVERPDGSNFTLKIRSTKLEDSAMYFCASIPTDRAGELFFGEGSRLTVL.

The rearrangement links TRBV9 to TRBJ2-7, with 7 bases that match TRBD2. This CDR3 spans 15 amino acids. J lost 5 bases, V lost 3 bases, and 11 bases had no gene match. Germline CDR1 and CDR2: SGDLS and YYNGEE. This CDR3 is CASSEGPGGIDEQYF. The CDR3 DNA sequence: TGTGCCAGCAGCGAGGGCCCCGGGGGGATCGACGAGCAGTACTTC.

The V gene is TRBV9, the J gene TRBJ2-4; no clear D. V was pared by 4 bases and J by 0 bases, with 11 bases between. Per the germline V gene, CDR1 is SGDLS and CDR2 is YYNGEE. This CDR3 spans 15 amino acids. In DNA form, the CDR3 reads TGTGCCAGCAGCCCCCAAGAGGTAGCCAAAAACATTCAGTACTTC. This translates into CASSPQEVAKNIQYF. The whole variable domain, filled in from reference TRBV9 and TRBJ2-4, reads DSGVTQTPKHLITATGQRVTLRCSPRSGDLSVYWYQQSLDQGLQFLIQYYNGEERAKGNILERFSAQQFPDLHSELNLSSLELGDSALYFCASSPQEVAKNIQYFGAGTRLSVL.

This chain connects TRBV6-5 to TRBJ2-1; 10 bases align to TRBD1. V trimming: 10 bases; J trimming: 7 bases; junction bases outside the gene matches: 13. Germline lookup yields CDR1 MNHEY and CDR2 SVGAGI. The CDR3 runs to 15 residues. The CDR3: CATRRPGQGSNEQFF. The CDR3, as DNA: TGTGCCACCCGAAGGCCGGGACAGGGGTCTAATGAGCAGTTCTTC.

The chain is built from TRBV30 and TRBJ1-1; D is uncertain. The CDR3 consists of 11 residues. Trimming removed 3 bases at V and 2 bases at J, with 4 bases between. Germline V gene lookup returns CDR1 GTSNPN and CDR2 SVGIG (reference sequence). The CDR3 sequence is CAWSFNTEAFF. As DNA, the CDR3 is TGTGCCTGGAGCTTTAACACTGAAGCTTTCTTT.

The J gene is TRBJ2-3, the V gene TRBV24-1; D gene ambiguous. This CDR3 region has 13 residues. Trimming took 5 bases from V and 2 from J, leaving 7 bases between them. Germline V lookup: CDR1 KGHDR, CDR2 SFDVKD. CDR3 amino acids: CATSGTDTDTQYF. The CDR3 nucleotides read TGTGCCACCAGTGGAACAGACACAGATACGCAGTATTTT.

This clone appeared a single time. The CDR3 DNA reads as TGTGCCAGCAGCTTGGCTCCAGCGGGGGGGCACGAGACCCAGTACTTC. Amino acid sequence: CASSLAPAGGHETQYF. This chain connects TRBV7-2 to TRBJ2-5; 10 bases agree with TRBD2. Germline loops: CDR1 SGHTA, CDR2 FQGNSA. This CDR3 contains 16 residues. J was trimmed by 5 bases and V by 3 bases; bases with no gene match: 9.